This TCR beta chain was obtained from a study of T cell responses to AZD1222 COVID-19 vaccine. TCRdb's copy holds only in-frame clones and misses some; the assay was immunoSEQ multiplex PCR. The table has 140,000 to 150,000 clones, around 83% seen once. The germline V and J ends were trimmed by 0 bases and 3 bases, with 9 bases remaining between them. In germline, CDR1 is SGHTA, CDR2 FQGNSA. The CDR3 runs to 14 residues. Study-level points and caveats: Spike-specific TCR breadth and depth were elevated following two AZD1222 doses. There were repertoire samples only from the period after the peak T cell response. Among spike-specific TCRs, nearly half reportedly target unmutated variant regions.

To note about this clone: Its antigen is currently unknown.

Second-dose groups at about 4 or about 12 weeks were pooled. The genes are TRBV7-2 and TRBJ2-7; D is possibly TRBD2 (5 bases). The clonotype originates from an adult who received the AZD1222 COVID-19 vaccine. Sequencing used peripheral blood, obtained 28 days after the second AZD1222 dose. CDR3 DNA: TGTGCCAGCAGCTTAGCGGTGGGGAGCTACGAGCAGTACTTC. Encoded protein: CASSLAVGSYEQYF.